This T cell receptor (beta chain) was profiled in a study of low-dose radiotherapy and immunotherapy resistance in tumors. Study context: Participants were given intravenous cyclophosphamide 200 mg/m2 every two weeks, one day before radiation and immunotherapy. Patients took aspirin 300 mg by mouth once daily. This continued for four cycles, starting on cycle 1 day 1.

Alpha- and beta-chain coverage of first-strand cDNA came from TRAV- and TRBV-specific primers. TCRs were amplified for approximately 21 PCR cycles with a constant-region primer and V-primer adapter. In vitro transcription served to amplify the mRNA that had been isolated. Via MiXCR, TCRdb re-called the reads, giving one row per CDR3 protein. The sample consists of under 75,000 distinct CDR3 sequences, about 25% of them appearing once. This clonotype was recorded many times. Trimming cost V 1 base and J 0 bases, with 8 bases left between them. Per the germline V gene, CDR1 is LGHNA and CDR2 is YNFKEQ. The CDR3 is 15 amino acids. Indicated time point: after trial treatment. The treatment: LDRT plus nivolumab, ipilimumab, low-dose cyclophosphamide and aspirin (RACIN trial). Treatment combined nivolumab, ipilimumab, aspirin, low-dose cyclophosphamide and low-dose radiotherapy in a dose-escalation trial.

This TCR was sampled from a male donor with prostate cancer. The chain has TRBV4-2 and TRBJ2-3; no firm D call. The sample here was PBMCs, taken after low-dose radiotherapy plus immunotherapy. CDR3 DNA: TGTGCCAGCAGCCAAGTCCTGACTAGCACAGATACGCAGTATTTT. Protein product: CASSQVLTSTDTQYF.